The 11 T cell receptor beta chains below all came from one sample that was sequenced in a study of cytomegalovirus exposure and HLA in healthy donors. This PCR relied on a set of 60 Vbeta primers and 13 Jbeta primers. Only in-frame clones appear in the TCRdb table, and some are missing; sequencing was by immunoSEQ multiplex PCR. The repertoire includes about 82,000 clones, roughly 80% of them detected once, and around an eighth sits in the top ten. Sequencing used PBMCs. The receptors stem from a human donor in good health.

This chain joins TRBV29-1 and TRBJ1-2; the D is unclear. The CDR3 totals 15 residues. CDR1 and CDR2 from the germline V gene are SQVTM and ANQGSEA. Trimming removed 4 bases from V and 0 bases from J, with 15 bases in between. CDR3 coding DNA: TGCAGCGTTGGTCGAAACACATTCACTAACTATGGCTACACCTTC. This gives the protein CSVGRNTFTNYGYTF. Supplemented by reference TRBV29-1 and TRBJ1-2, the full variable domain reads SAVISQKPSRDICQRGTSLTIQCQVDSQVTMMFWYRQQPGQSLTLIATANQGSEATYESGFVIDKFPISRPNLTFSTLTVSNMSPEDSSIYLCSVGRNTFTNYGYTFGSGTRLTVV.

This rearrangement joins TRBV4-1 to TRBJ1-2; weak D call: TRBD1 (6 bases). Germline V CDR1 and CDR2: MGHRA, YSYEKL. This CDR3 is 16 amino acids long. The V end lost 0 bases, the J end lost 8 bases, and 19 bases lay between the germline ends. CDR3 DNA: TGCGCCAGCAGCCAAGACCCGGCCAGGGGAGTCCGAGGCTACACCTTC. Translation gives CASSQDPARGVRGYTF.

The gene calls are TRBV6-5 and TRBJ2-3; D ambiguous. The CDR3 extends over 15 amino acids. Germline CDR1 is MNHEY and CDR2 is SVGAGI. The germline V and J ends were trimmed by 7 bases and 0 bases, with 14 bases remaining between them. CDR3 residues: CASKLGVTSTDTQYF. The CDR3 DNA reads as TGTGCCAGCAAGTTGGGCGTTACTAGCACAGATACGCAGTATTTT.

This rearrangement joins TRBV29-1 to TRBJ1-1; the match to TRBD1 covers 7 bases. Germline V gene lookup returns CDR1 SQVTM and CDR2 ANQGSEA. Trimming took 4 bases from V and 4 from J; bases not matched to a gene: 12. This CDR3 has 15 amino acids. The DNA of the CDR3 is TGCAGCGTTGCAAAAGGGGGCCAGGAGGGCACTGAAGCTTTCTTT. It encodes CSVAKGGQEGTEAFF.

The chain is built from TRBV7-9 and TRBJ2-1; D may be TRBD2 (6 bases). The CDR3 consists of 13 residues. V lost 5 bases and J 9 bases, leaving 14 bases between the germline ends. The V gene's germline CDR1 is SEHNR and CDR2 FQNEAQ (reference sequence). The CDR3 DNA follows: TGTGCCAGCAGCCCGACTAGTTCCGGTGAGCAGTTCTTC. This encodes CASSPTSSGEQFF. Drawing the rest from reference TRBV7-9 and TRBJ2-1, the complete variable domain is DTGVSQNPRHKITKRGQNVTFRCDPISEHNRLYWYRQTLGQGPEFLTYFQNEAQLEKSRLLSDRFSAERPKGSFSTLEIQRTEQGDSAMYLCASSPTSSGEQFFGPGTRLTVL.

J is TRBJ2-7 and V is TRBV6-5; D possibly corresponds to TRBD2 (5 bases). The CDR3 has 13 residues. Germline assignment: CDR1 MNHEY and CDR2 SVGAGI. The V gene lost 5 bases and the J gene lost 6 bases, with 14 bases spanning the gap. Here the CDR3 reads CASSGTVGSEQYF. The CDR3 nucleotides read TGTGCCAGCAGTGGAACCGTAGGGAGCGAGCAGTACTTC.

V and J are TRBV6-5 and TRBJ1-3; 8 bases match TRBD1. Looked up from germline, CDR1 is MNHEY and CDR2 is SVGAGI. The CDR3 extends over 15 amino acids. The trim removed 6 bases at V and 4 bases at J, leaving 8 bases unmatched. Here the CDR3 DNA reads TGTGCCAGCAGCCGCCGGACAGGGAGAGGAAACACCATATATTTT. Its protein is CASSRRTGRGNTIYF.

The rearrangement uses TRBV15 and TRBJ2-3, with 12 bases lining up with TRBD2. V was clipped by 1 base and J by 4 bases; unmatched bases: 0. CDR1 LNHNV and CDR2 YYDKDF come from the germline V gene (reference sequence). This CDR3 contains 15 residues. Written as DNA, the CDR3 is TGTGCCACCAGCAGAGCTAGCGGGGGGGCAGATACGCAGTATTTT. The encoded protein is CATSRASGGADTQYF.

The rearrangement joins TRBV2 to TRBJ2-3; 9 nucleotides line up with TRBD1. The CDR3 spans 15 residues. Germline values: CDR1 SNHLY, CDR2 FYNNEI. The V gene end was trimmed by 7 bases and the J gene end by 0 bases; junction bases not matched to a gene: 5. CDR3 DNA sequence: TGTGCCAGCATAGAACAGGGGGCTAGCACAGATACGCAGTATTTT. This sequence encodes CASIEQGASTDTQYF.

This rearrangement joins TRBV6-6 to TRBJ2-1; TRBD1 matches at 10 bases. V dropped 6 bases and J dropped 5; count of bases not matched to a gene: 10. Germline V CDR1 and CDR2: MNHNY, SVGAGI (reference sequence). The CDR3 covers 16 residues. The CDR3 coding sequence is TGTGCCAGCAGCTCTATAGGGACAGGGGCGGACAATGAGCAGTTCTTC. Translating it yields CASSSIGTGADNEQFF.

The V and J genes are TRBV7-9 and TRBJ2-5, with TRBD1 matching over 9 bases. V trimming: 2 bases; J trimming: 5 bases; junction bases outside the gene matches: 3. The CDR3 is 14 amino acids. Germline CDR1 is SEHNR and CDR2 is FQNEAQ (reference sequence). The CDR3 coding sequence is TGTGCCAGCAGCTTAAGGGGGACAGGGGAGACCCAGTACTTC. Residues: CASSLRGTGETQYF.